This passage covers 5 T cell receptor beta chains from one sample sequenced in a study of cytomegalovirus exposure and HLA in healthy donors. The study ran its PCR with 60 Vbeta and 13 Jbeta primers. Clones were read by immunoSEQ multiplex PCR, and TCRdb kept only the in-frame ones, dropping some. The sample holds approximately 76,000 clones. Sequencing was carried out using PBMCs. The source of these receptors is a man aged 18 to 30 in good health and CMV-seropositive.

V and J are TRBV20-1 and TRBJ1-1; 7 bases map to TRBD1. This CDR3 contains 11 residues. In germline, CDR1 is DFQATT, CDR2 SNEGSKA (reference sequence). In DNA form, the CDR3 reads TGCAGGAAACAGGGGTACACTGAAGCTTTCTTT. Protein product: CRKQGYTEAFF.

The chain links TRBV4-1 to TRBJ2-1; 12 nucleotides line up with TRBD2. This CDR3 is 15 amino acids long. The trim removed 4 bases at V and 5 bases at J, leaving 3 bases unmatched. The germline V gene encodes CDR1 MGHRA and CDR2 YSYEKL. Here the CDR3 reads CASSPWTSGDNEQFF. In DNA form, the CDR3 reads TGCGCCAGCAGCCCCTGGACTAGCGGGGACAATGAGCAGTTCTTC.

The chain carries TRBV11-3 and TRBJ1-1, with D uncertain. This CDR3 spans 14 amino acids. Trimming pared 5 bases from V and 1 base from J, leaving 11 bases between. Germline V gene data show CDR1 as SGHNT and CDR2 as YENEEA. The CDR3 region has the DNA TGTGCCAGCAGCCGCGACATAACGAACACTGAAGCTTTCTTT. Translation: CASSRDITNTEAFF.

The rearrangement uses TRBV7-9 and TRBJ1-1; D call uncertain. Trimming pared 6 bases from V and 7 bases from J, leaving 12 bases between. Germline V gene sequence: CDR1 SEHNR, CDR2 FQNEAQ (reference sequence). The CDR3 spans 12 residues. The CDR3 is CASSPMFVEAFF. DNA for the CDR3: TGTGCCAGCAGTCCAATGTTTGTTGAAGCTTTCTTT.

The V and J genes are TRBV9 and TRBJ1-4; 10 positions agree with TRBD1. V lost 3 bases and J lost 7; bases outside the gene matches: 3. Germline CDR1 and CDR2: SGDLS and YYNGEE. CDR3 size: 14 residues. The CDR3 nucleotides read TGTGCCAGCAGCGGGGACAGGGGAGGTGAAAAACTGTTTTTT. It yields the protein CASSGDRGGEKLFF.